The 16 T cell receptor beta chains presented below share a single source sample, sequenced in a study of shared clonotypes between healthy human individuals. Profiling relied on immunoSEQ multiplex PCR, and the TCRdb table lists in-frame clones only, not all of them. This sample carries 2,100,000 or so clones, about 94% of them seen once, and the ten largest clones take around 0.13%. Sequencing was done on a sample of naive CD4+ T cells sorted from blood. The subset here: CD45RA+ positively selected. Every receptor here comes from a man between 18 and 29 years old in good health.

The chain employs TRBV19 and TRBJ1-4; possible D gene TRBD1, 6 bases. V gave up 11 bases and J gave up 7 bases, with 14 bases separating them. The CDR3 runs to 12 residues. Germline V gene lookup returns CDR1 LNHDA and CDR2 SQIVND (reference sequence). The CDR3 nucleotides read TGTGCCTGTACAGGGTCAAGTGAAAAACTGTTTTTT. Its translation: CACTGSSEKLFF.

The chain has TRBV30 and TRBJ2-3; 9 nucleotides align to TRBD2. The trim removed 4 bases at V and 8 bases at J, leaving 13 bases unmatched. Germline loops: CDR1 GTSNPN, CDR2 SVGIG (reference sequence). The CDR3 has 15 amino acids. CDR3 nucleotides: TGTGCCTGGACCGCCGAGCTAGCGGGGTACGGTACGCAGTATTTT. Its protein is CAWTAELAGYGTQYF.

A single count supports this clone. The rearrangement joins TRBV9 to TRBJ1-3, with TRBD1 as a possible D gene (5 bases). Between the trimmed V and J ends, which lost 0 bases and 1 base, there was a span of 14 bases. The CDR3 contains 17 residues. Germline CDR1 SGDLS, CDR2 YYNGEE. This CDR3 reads CASSVGRMGLSGNTIYF. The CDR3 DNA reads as TGTGCCAGCAGCGTAGGTAGGATGGGGCTATCTGGAAACACCATATATTTT.

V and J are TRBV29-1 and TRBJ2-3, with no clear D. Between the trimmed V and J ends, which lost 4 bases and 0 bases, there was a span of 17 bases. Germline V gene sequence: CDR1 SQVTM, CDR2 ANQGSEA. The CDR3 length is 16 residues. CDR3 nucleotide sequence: TGCAGCGTTGGAGGCGTGGTGGTAGCTAGCACAGATACGCAGTATTTT. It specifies CSVGGVVVASTDTQYF.

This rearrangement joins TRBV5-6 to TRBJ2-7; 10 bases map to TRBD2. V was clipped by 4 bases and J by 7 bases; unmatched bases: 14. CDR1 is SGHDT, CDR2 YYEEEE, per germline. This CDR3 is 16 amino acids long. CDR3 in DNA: TGTGCCAGCAGCCGAACAGGGGCTAGCGGGAGTCGGGAGCAGTACTTC. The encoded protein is CASSRTGASGSREQYF.

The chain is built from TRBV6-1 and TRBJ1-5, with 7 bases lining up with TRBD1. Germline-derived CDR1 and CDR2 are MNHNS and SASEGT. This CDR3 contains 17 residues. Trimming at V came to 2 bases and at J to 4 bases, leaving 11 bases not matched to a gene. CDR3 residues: CASSERTIQTGNQPQHF. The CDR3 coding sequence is TGTGCCAGCAGTGAACGGACCATTCAGACAGGGAATCAGCCCCAGCATTTT.

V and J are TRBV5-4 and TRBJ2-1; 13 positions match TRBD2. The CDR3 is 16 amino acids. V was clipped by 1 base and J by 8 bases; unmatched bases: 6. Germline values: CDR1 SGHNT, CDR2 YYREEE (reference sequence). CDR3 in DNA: TGTGCCAGCAGCTTGACTAGCGGGAGGGCAGGCGATGAGCAGTTCTTC. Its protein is CASSLTSGRAGDEQFF.

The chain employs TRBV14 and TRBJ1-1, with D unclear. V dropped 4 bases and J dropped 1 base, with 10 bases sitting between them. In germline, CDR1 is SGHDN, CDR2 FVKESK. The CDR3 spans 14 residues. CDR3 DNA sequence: TGTGCCAGCAGCCTCCTAGCAGGGAACACTGAAGCTTTCTTT. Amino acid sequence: CASSLLAGNTEAFF.

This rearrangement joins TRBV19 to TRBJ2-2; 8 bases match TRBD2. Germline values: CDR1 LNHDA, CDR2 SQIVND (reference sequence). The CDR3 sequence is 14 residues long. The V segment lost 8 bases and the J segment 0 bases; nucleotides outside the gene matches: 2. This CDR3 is CASGGGPNTGELFF. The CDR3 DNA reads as TGTGCCAGTGGCGGGGGGCCGAACACCGGGGAGCTGTTTTTT. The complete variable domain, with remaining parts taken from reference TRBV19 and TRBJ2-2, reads DGGITQSPKYLFRKEGQNVTLSCEQNLNHDAMYWYRQDPGQGLRLIYYSQIVNDFQKGDIAEGYSVSREKKESFPLTVTSAQKNPTAFYLCASGGGPNTGELFFGEGSRLTVL.

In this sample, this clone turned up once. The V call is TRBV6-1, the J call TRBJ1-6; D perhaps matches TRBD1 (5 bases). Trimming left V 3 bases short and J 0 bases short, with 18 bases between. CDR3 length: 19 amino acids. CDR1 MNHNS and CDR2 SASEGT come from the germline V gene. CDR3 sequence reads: CASSEGTSRLSSYNSPLHF. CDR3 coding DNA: TGTGCCAGCAGTGAGGGGACTTCGCGCCTCAGCTCCTATAATTCACCCCTCCACTTT.

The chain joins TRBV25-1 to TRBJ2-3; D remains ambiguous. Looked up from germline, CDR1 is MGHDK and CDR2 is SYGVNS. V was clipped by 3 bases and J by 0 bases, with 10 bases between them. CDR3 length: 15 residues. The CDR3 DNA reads TGTGCCAGCAGTGAGAACGTATGGAGCACAGATACGCAGTATTTT. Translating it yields CASSENVWSTDTQYF.

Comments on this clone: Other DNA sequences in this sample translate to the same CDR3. CDR3 DNA sequence: TGTGCCTGGAGTGTACGGAGTGAAAAACTGTTTTTT. This codes for CAWSVRSEKLFF. The chain recombines TRBV30 with TRBJ1-4; D is unresolved. The germline V gene encodes CDR1 GTSNPN and CDR2 SVGIG (reference sequence). This CDR3 contains 12 residues. V shed 0 bases and J shed 7 bases, with 6 bases lying between them.

The CDR3 DNA reads as TGCGCCAGCAGCTTGGAGGCCCGGGACAGGGTTGGCTACACCTTC. Translated, it gives CASSLEARDRVGYTF. V usage is TRBV5-1 and J usage is TRBJ1-2, with 9 bases fitting TRBD1. The V gene end was trimmed by 0 bases and the J gene end by 7 bases; junction bases not matched to a gene: 7. Germline CDR1 SGHRS, CDR2 YFSETQ. The CDR3 covers 15 residues.

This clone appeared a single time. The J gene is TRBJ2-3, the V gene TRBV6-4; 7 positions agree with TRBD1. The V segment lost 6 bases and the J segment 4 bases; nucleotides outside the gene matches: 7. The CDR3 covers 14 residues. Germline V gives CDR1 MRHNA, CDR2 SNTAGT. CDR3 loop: CASRRDRQADTQYF. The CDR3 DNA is TGTGCCAGCAGGAGGGACAGACAGGCAGATACGCAGTATTTT.

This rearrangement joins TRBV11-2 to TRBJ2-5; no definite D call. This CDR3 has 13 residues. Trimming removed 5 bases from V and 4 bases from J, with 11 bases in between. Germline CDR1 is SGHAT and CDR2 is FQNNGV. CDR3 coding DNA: TGTGCCAGCAGCGTCGTCTCAGGAGAGACCCAGTACTTC. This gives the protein CASSVVSGETQYF.

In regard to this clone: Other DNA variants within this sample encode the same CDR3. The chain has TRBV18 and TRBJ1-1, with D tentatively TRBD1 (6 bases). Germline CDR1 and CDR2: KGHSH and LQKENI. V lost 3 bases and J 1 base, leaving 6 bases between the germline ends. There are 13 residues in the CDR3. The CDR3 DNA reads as TGTGCCAGCTCACCCAGGGGGAACACTGAAGCTTTCTTT. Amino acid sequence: CASSPRGNTEAFF.